This entry lists 2 T cell receptor beta chains sequenced from one sample in a study of blood T cell repertoires in COVID-19. Only in-frame clones appear in the TCRdb table, and some are missing; sequencing was by immunoSEQ multiplex PCR. The sample includes around 65,000 clones, around 80% of them seen just once. Material: peripheral blood. These receptors were obtained from a man older than 75 with acute or convalescent COVID-19.

This clone was seen a few times. Here the CDR3 reads CASSPELPSGYTF. CDR3 nucleotide sequence: TGTGCCAGCAGCCCGGAACTGCCTAGCGGCTACACCTTC. The V call is TRBV7-2, the J call TRBJ1-2; the D is unclear. The CDR3 consists of 13 residues. CDR1 and CDR2 from the germline V gene are SGHTA and FQGNSA. The V gene lost 5 bases and the J gene lost 8 bases, with 15 bases spanning the gap.

The rearrangement joins TRBV19 to TRBJ1-2, with 8 nucleotides matching TRBD1. Germline trimming cut 11 bases from V and 6 bases from J; bases unmatched to any gene: 17. There are 15 residues in the CDR3. CDR1 and CDR2 from the germline V gene are LNHDA and SQIVND (reference sequence). The CDR3 is CAATLGQGALHGYTF. The CDR3 nucleotides are TGTGCCGCCACCCTCGGGCAGGGGGCCCTTCATGGCTACACCTTC.